A selection of T cell receptor beta chains follows, all from one sample in a study of cytomegalovirus exposure and HLA in healthy donors. Assay used: immunoSEQ multiplex PCR; TCRdb lists only in-frame clones, some missing. The sample holds around 50,000 clones; around 80% are singletons and the top ten take approximately 7.6%. Material for sequencing was PBMCs. The receptors here all came from a man in his thirties or forties in good health and CMV-seropositive. Both conserved end residues are part of each CDR3. D genes are given only for firm matches. Clone size is stated in some rows and not others, as once, few, many or a class when expanded.

j_call d_call clone_size v_call cdr3_nt cdr3_aa
TRBJ1-6 NA NA TRBV18 TGTGCCAGCTCACCCCCGCTCGGCTCCTATAATTCACCCCTCCACTTT CASSPPLGSYNSPLHF
TRBJ1-1 TRBD1 few TRBV7-3 TGTGCCAGCAGCCAACAGGGGTATGCTGAAGCTTTCTTT CASSQQGYAEAFF
TRBJ2-7 TRBD1 NA TRBV6-1 TGTGCCAGCAGTGAATGGTTAGACAGGGGCGTCTACGAGCAGTACTTC CASSEWLDRGVYEQYF
TRBJ1-1 NA NA TRBV9 TGTGCCAGCAGCGTAGGTCCGGGGGTACCTGAAGCTTTCTTT CASSVGPGVPEAFF
TRBJ1-1 NA once TRBV30 TGTGCCTGGAGTGTAGGGGGGGCAGGCCACTTCAAGATGGAGGAAGCTTTCTTC CAWSVGGAGHFKMEEAFF
TRBJ1-1 NA NA TRBV7-3 TGTGCCAGCAGCTTGTCGACAGGACGTTATGATGAAGCTTTCTTT CASSLSTGRYDEAFF
TRBJ2-3 TRBD1 NA TRBV19 TGTGCCAGTAGTTCCAGGGGGCGCCCAGATACGCAGTATTTT CASSSRGRPDTQYF
TRBJ1-1 NA once TRBV2 TGTGCCAGCGTGAAAGCCCAGGGCTGGAACACTGAAGCTTTCTTT CASVKAQGWNTEAFF
TRBJ2-3 NA NA TRBV27 TGTGCCAGCAGTTCCCCCCGGGGGTGGCTCCGTGATACGCAGTATTTT CASSSPRGWLRDTQYF
TRBJ1-6 TRBD1 NA TRBV29-1 TGCAGCGCTCGGACAGGCGGCCCAGAGTCACCCCTCCACTTT CSARTGGPESPLHF
TRBJ2-3 TRBD2 NA TRBV2 TGTGCCAGCAGTGAGCGGGGGGGGGAGTATTTT CASSERGGEYF
TRBJ2-1 TRBD2 once TRBV30 TGTGCCTGGACCGGGACTAGCGGGGACTACAATGAGCAGTTCTTC CAWTGTSGDYNEQFF
TRBJ2-7 NA NA TRBV27 TGTGCCAGCAGTTTCGTGGCTAGCTCCTACGAGCAGTACTTC CASSFVASSYEQYF
TRBJ2-5 TRBD2 NA TRBV13 TGTGCCAGCAGCGCCTCCGGGACTAGCTCCCCTTCCTACTTC CASSASGTSSPSYF
TRBJ2-2 NA NA TRBV28 TGTGCCAGCAGTTTATTTATTTCCGGGAATACCGGGGAGCTGTTTTTT CASSLFISGNTGELFF
TRBJ1-5 TRBD1 NA TRBV19 TGTGCCAGTAGTAGTAACAGGGGGCGCAATCAGCCCCAGCATTTT CASSSNRGRNQPQHF
TRBJ1-2 TRBD1 NA TRBV5-1 TGCGCCAGCAGCTCGACAGGGAACTATGGCTACACCTTC CASSSTGNYGYTF
TRBJ1-5 NA NA TRBV9 TGTGCCAGCAGCCCCTTCGGGAGCAATCAGCCCCAGCATTTT CASSPFGSNQPQHF
TRBJ2-1 NA NA TRBV7-6 TGTGCCAGCAGCCCCGCTAGCGACTACAATGAGCAGTTCTTC CASSPASDYNEQFF
TRBJ1-6 NA once TRBV13 TGTGCCAGCAGCTTGACAGCCTACACCTATAATTCACCCCTCCACTTT CASSLTAYTYNSPLHF
TRBJ1-3 NA NA TRBV10-3 TGTGCCATCAGTGAGGGGGAGGGGCTGGGTCCTGGAAACACCATATATTTT CAISEGEGLGPGNTIYF
TRBJ2-1 NA NA TRBV7-9 TGTGCCAGCAGCTTAGTGGCCGACAATGAGCAGTTCTTC CASSLVADNEQFF
TRBJ2-7 NA NA TRBV7-9 TGTGCCAGCAGCCCTCGAGGCTACGAGCAGTACTTC CASSPRGYEQYF
TRBJ1-1 TRBD1 NA TRBV6-1 TGTGCCATAAGACAGGGCGCTGAAGCTTTCTTT CAIRQGAEAFF
TRBJ2-2 NA NA TRBV5-1 TGCGCCAGCAGCTTAACAGCGAACACCGGGGAGCTGTTTTTT CASSLTANTGELFF
TRBJ1-2 TRBD1 NA TRBV4-1 TGCGCCAGCAGCCAAGATCGGGGGACAGGGGGCAACTATGGCTACACCTTC CASSQDRGTGGNYGYTF
TRBJ2-2 NA NA TRBV19 TGTGCCAGTAGTGTCACTAGCCCAGCCGGGGAGCTGTTTTTT CASSVTSPAGELFF
TRBJ2-5 NA NA TRBV20-1 TGCAGTGCTAGTTTAGTCGAGACCCAGTACTTC CSASLVETQYF